This T cell receptor beta chain was profiled in a study of blood T cells in healthy people across ages. Primers used in a second PCR of about 6 to 11 cycles were a sample-barcoded 5' primer and a J-beta primer mix. Each cDNA molecule received a tag from a template-switch adaptor that had 12 random nucleotides. TCRdb reprocessed the 5' RACE reads via MiXCR and lists one record per CDR3 protein. The sample includes over 1,300,000 distinct CDR3 sequences, 55% to 75% seen only once; the top ten take 5.5% to 8%. The V end was cut by 0 bases, the J end by 6 bases, with 6 bases between. Germline-derived CDR1 and CDR2 are PRHDT and FYEKMQ (reference sequence). The CDR3 is made up of 13 amino acids. The sample holds a few counts of this clonotype. Roughly 9.8 milliliters of peripheral blood were drawn from each donor.

The gene calls are TRBV13 and TRBJ1-5, with no clear D. This clonotype originated in a man between 18 and 29 years old in good health. Sequencing input: blood. The CDR3 DNA reads TGTGCCAGCAGCTTAGGGAAAGTTCAGCCCCAGCATTTT. It translates to CASSLGKVQPQHF.